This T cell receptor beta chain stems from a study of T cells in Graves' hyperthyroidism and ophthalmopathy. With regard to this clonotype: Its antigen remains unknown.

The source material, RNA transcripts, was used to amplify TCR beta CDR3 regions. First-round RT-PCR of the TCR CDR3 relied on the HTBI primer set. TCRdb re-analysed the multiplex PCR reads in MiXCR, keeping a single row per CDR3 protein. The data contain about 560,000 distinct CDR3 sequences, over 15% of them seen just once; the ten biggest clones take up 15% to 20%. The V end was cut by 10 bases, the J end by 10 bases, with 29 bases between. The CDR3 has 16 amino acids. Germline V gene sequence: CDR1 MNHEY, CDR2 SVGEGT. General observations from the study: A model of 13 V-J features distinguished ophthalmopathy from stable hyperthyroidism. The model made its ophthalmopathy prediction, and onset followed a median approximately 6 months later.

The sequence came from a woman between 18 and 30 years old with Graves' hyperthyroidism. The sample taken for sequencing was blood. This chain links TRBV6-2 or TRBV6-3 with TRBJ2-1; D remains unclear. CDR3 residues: CATANWVWGRVGEQFF. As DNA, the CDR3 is TGTGCCACCGCCAATTGGGTGTGGGGTCGCGTGGGGGAGCAGTTCTTC.